A selection of T cell receptor beta chains follows, all from one sample in a study of blood T cell repertoires in COVID-19. Sequencing was performed with immunoSEQ multiplex PCR; in TCRdb, only in-frame clones are kept and a portion is missing. The repertoire holds about 300,000 clones, with 90% as singletons. Sequencing used PBMCs or T cells enriched from blood (not recorded which). These receptors were obtained from a woman between 18 and 30 years old with acute COVID-19. Both conserved end residues are part of each CDR3. Fields, in order: J gene, D gene, V gene, clone size, CDR3 DNA, CDR3 protein. A D gene is named only where the DNA matches it firmly. The size of a clone is reported for some rows only, either as once, few or many, or as a class for expanded clones.

>TRBJ1-2|TRBD1|TRBV19|.
TGTGCCAGTAGTTCCGGACAGGGCGGATTTACGATCGGCTACACCTTC
CASSSGQGGFTIGYTF
>TRBJ2-7|.|TRBV6-1|.
TGTGCCAGCAGTGAAGCAGGTACGGGAGAGCAGTACTTC
CASSEAGTGEQYF
>TRBJ2-7|TRBD2|TRBV5-4|.
TGTGCCAGCAGCTTGCGGGGGGAGTCCTACGAGCAGTACTTC
CASSLRGESYEQYF
>TRBJ1-1|TRBD1|TRBV28|.
TGTGCCAGCAGTCCTCCGACAGGGATGAACACTGAAGCTTTCTTT
CASSPPTGMNTEAFF
>TRBJ1-1|TRBD1|TRBV7-2|.
TGTGCCAGCAGCTTAGGGACAGGTAAGGTCTCTGAAGCTTTCTTT
CASSLGTGKVSEAFF
>TRBJ2-7|TRBD1|TRBV27|once
TGTGCCAGCAGTTTCCTCGGGACAGATTACGAGCAGTACTTC
CASSFLGTDYEQYF
>TRBJ2-7|.|TRBV5-8|.
TGTGCCAGCAGCTTGCTAGGCACCTACGAGCAGTACTTC
CASSLLGTYEQYF
>TRBJ2-1|.|TRBV4-1|once
TGCGCCAGCAGCCAGCCCCCCCTTAGAGCGCCCTCCTACAATGAGCAGTTCTTC
CASSQPPLRAPSYNEQFF
>TRBJ2-3|TRBD2|TRBV20-1|.
TGCAGTGCTAGTCGGCGGGAGGAGGTGGATACGCAGTATTTT
CSASRREEVDTQYF
>TRBJ1-4|TRBD1|TRBV2|.
TGTGCCAGCCGGCAGGGGGTAACTAATGAAAAACTGTTTTTT
CASRQGVTNEKLFF
>TRBJ2-1|TRBD1|TRBV4-1|.
TGCGCCAGCAGCCAAGAGTCTGGGACAGGGCGATACAATGAGCAGTTCTTC
CASSQESGTGRYNEQFF
>TRBJ1-2|.|TRBV9|.
TGTGCCAGCAGCGTAGATGAGGGCGTCTATGGCTACACCTTC
CASSVDEGVYGYTF
>TRBJ2-7|.|TRBV6-2/TRBV6-3|.
TGTGCCAGCAGTCGACGCCCCCCGGGAGAGCACGAGCAGTACTTC
CASSRRPPGEHEQYF
>TRBJ2-5|.|TRBV7-9|few
TGTGCCAGCAGCCAACCCGGGGACCAAGAGACCCAGTACTTC
CASSQPGDQETQYF
>TRBJ2-3|TRBD2|TRBV27|.
TGTGCCAGCAGCTATAGCGGGGGGGTCACAGATACGCAGTATTTT
CASSYSGGVTDTQYF
>TRBJ2-1|TRBD2|TRBV19|.
TGTGCCAGTAGTACGCGGACTAGCGGGAATTCCTACAATGAGCAGTTCTTC
CASSTRTSGNSYNEQFF
>TRBJ2-7|TRBD1|TRBV29-1|.
TGCAGCGTTCCGGGACAGGGGGACCTGGGGGAGCAGTACTTC
CSVPGQGDLGEQYF
>TRBJ1-3|.|TRBV5-3|.
TGTGCCAGAGGGAGGGGTGAAACTGGAAACACCATATATTTT
CARGRGETGNTIYF
>TRBJ1-1|TRBD1|TRBV28|.
TGTGCCAGCAGTCAAGCAGGGGGCCTAAGGAACACTGAAGCTTTCTTT
CASSQAGGLRNTEAFF
>TRBJ1-6|TRBD1|TRBV5-1|.
TGCGCCAGCAGCCGAAATACAGGGGAAAGGAGGTCACCCCTCCACTTT
CASSRNTGERRSPLHF
>TRBJ2-3|TRBD1|TRBV28|.
TGTGCCAGCAGTTCGGACAGGGCCCGAGATACGCAGTATTTT
CASSSDRARDTQYF
>TRBJ1-1|TRBD1|TRBV7-9|.
TGTGCCAGCAGCTCTGGACAGGGAGACACTGAAGCTTTCTTT
CASSSGQGDTEAFF
>TRBJ1-5|.|TRBV27|few
TGTGCCAGCCCCCCAATATATAGCGGAAATCAGCCCCAGCATTTT
CASPPIYSGNQPQHF
>TRBJ1-3|.|TRBV10-3|.
TGTGCCATTGCAGGGAATTCGGGAAACACCATATATTTT
CAIAGNSGNTIYF
>TRBJ1-2|.|TRBV10-2|.
TGCGCCGGGGAGTCTAGCTACACCTTC
CAGESSYTF
>TRBJ2-7|TRBD1|TRBV27|.
TGTGCCAGCAGAGCGACAGGGGGGGCCTACGAGCAGTACTTC
CASRATGGAYEQYF
>TRBJ2-4|.|TRBV10-3|once
TGTGCCATCAGTGAAATGGGCCCTATCAGGAACATTCAGTACTTC
CAISEMGPIRNIQYF
>TRBJ1-2|TRBD1|TRBV5-1|.
TGCGCCAGCAGTCGTAACCTCGACAGGGTTGGCTACACCTTC
CASSRNLDRVGYTF
>TRBJ2-1|TRBD1|TRBV14|.
TGTGCCAGCAGCCGGCTCCGGGACAGGCGATTCAGGAATGAGCAGTTCTTC
CASSRLRDRRFRNEQFF
>TRBJ2-6|TRBD1|TRBV28|once
TGTGCCAGCAGTCCAGGGGGCTCTGGGGCCAACGTCCTGACTTTC
CASSPGGSGANVLTF
>TRBJ1-2|TRBD1|TRBV5-6|.
TGTGCCAGCAGCCCCGAAGGAACAGGGGCGATAAACTATGGCTACACCTTC
CASSPEGTGAINYGYTF
>TRBJ2-7|TRBD2|TRBV28|.
TGTGCCAGCAGTCGACTAGCGGGGTTTTACGAGCAGTACTTC
CASSRLAGFYEQYF
>TRBJ1-1|.|TRBV7-2|.
TGTGCCAGCAGGCATTCGTCGAGTTTCTCCCCTCGAGGTGAAGCTTTCTTT
CASRHSSSFSPRGEAFF
>TRBJ2-7|.|TRBV7-8|.
TGTGCCAGCAGCTCGACTAGCTCCTACGAGCAGTACTTC
CASSSTSSYEQYF
>TRBJ1-2|TRBD1|TRBV28|.
TGTGCCAGCAGTCCGCTGGACAGGGGAAAGGATGGCTACACCTTC
CASSPLDRGKDGYTF
>TRBJ1-5|TRBD1|TRBV27|.
TGTGCCAGCAGGATACAGGGGGATCAGCCCCAGCATTTT
CASRIQGDQPQHF
>TRBJ1-5|.|TRBV27|.
TGTGCCAGCAGTTGGACAGTTAATCAGCCCCAGCATTTT
CASSWTVNQPQHF
>TRBJ2-2|TRBD2|TRBV19|.
TGTGCCAGTATAAAGGGACTAGCGGGAGGCTCGGGGACCGGGGAGCTGTTTTTT
CASIKGLAGGSGTGELFF
>TRBJ2-7|.|TRBV19|.
TGTGCCAGTAGTATCAGCGACTCCTACGAGCAGTACTTC
CASSISDSYEQYF
>TRBJ1-1|TRBD1|TRBV7-3|.
TGTGCCAGCAGCCTAAACGACAGGGAGGAAACTGAAGCTTTCTTT
CASSLNDREETEAFF
>TRBJ1-1|TRBD1|TRBV5-1|.
TGCGCCAGCAGAGGGGGCTTCACTGAAGCTTTCTTT
CASRGGFTEAFF
>TRBJ2-1|TRBD2|TRBV28|.
TGTGCCAGCAGCATAGCGGGCGGCTCCTACAATGAGCAGTTCTTC
CASSIAGGSYNEQFF
>TRBJ2-7|TRBD2|TRBV6-5|.
TGTGCCAGCAGTTTCGTAGCGGGGGCCAGAGGTTACGAGCAGTACTTC
CASSFVAGARGYEQYF
>TRBJ1-2|.|TRBV5-1|.
TGCGCCAGCAGCCTCAACGGACAGCCAAACTATGGCTACACCTTC
CASSLNGQPNYGYTF
>TRBJ2-3|TRBD2|TRBV28|.
TGTGCCAGCAGTTTATCCAGCGGGAGAGCAGATACGCAGTATTTT
CASSLSSGRADTQYF
>TRBJ1-5|.|TRBV28|.
TGTGCCAGCAGTTTATTCGCAGGCCGAAGCAATCAGCCCCAGCATTTT
CASSLFAGRSNQPQHF
>TRBJ1-1|.|TRBV11-3|.
TGTGCCAGCAGCTTAGGTGCAACAGGGCTGAACACTGAAGCTTTCTTT
CASSLGATGLNTEAFF
>TRBJ1-3|TRBD1|TRBV19|.
TGTGCCAGTAGTATCAGCCTAATAAGAGGGGGCTCAGGAAACACCATATATTTT
CASSISLIRGGSGNTIYF